This T cell receptor beta chain was retrieved from a study of OX40 agonist ivuxolimab in advanced cancers. Background on the study: Partial responses were recorded for three patients, including one with hepatocellular carcinoma and two with cutaneous melanoma.

Profiling relied on immunoSEQ multiplex PCR, and the TCRdb table lists in-frame clones only, not all of them. The repertoire includes approximately 74,000 clones, about 93% of them detected once, and around 0.29% sits in the top ten. Study-wide results and limits: More expanded clones were found, on average, in CD8+ than in CD4+ T cells. Several nonresponders also turned out to have low normalized T-cell clonal expansion.

About this clone itself: Its target is unknown.

This material consisted of CD4+ or CD8+ T cells sorted from blood, taken in a trial of the OX40 agonist ivuxolimab. This TCR was recovered from an adult with an advanced solid tumor such as melanoma, head and neck, liver or kidney cancer.

DNA of the CDR3: TGTGCCAGCAATCGACTAGCGGGGGGGACAGATACGCAGTATTTT. It encodes CASNRLAGGTDTQYF. This chain uses TRBV6-5 with TRBJ2-3, with 14 bases lining up with TRBD2. The V segment lost 7 bases and the J segment 3 bases; nucleotides outside the gene matches: 3. The germline V gene encodes CDR1 MNHEY and CDR2 SVGAGI. The CDR3 is made up of 15 amino acids.